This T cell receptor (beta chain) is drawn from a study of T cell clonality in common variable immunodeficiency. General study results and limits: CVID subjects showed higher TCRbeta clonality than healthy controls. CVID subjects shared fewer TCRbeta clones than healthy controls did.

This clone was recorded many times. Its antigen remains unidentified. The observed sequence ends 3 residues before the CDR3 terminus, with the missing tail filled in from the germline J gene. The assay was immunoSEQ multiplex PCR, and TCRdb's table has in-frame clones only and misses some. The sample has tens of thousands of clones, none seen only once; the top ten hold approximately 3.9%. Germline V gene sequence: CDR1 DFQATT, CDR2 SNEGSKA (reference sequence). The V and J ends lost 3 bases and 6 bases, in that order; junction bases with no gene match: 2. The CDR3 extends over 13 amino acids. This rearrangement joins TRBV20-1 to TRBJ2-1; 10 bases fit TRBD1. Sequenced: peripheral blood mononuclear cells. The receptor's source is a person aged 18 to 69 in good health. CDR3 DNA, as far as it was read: TGCAGTGCTAGGGACAGGGGGGGCAATGAG. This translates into CSARDRGGNE. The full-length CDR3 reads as CSARDRGGNEQFF.